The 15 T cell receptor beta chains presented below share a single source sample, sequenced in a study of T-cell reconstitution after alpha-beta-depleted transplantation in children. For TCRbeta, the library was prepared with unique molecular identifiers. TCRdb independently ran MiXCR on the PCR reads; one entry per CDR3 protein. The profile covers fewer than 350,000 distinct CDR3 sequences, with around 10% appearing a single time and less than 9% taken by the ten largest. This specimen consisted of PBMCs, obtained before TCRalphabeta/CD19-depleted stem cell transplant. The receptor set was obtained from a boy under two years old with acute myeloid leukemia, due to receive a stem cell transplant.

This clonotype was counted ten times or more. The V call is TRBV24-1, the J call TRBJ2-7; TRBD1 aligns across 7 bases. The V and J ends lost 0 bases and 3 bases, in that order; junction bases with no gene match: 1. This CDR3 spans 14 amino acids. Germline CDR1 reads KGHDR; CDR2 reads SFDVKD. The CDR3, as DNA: TGTGCCACCAGTGATTTGAGGGACAGCTACGAGCAGTACTTC. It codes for CATSDLRDSYEQYF.

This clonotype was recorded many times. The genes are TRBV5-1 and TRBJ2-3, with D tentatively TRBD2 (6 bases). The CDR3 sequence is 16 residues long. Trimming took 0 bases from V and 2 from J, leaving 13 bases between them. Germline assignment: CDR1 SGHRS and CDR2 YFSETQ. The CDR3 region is CASSLGRWDFTDTQYF. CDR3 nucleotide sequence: TGCGCCAGCAGCTTGGGGCGCTGGGACTTCACAGATACGCAGTATTTT. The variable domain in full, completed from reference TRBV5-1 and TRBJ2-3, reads KAGVTQTPRYLIKTRGQQVTLSCSPISGHRSVSWYQQTPGQGLQFLFEYFSETQRNKGNFPGRFSGRQFSNSRSEMNVSTLELGDSALYLCASSLGRWDFTDTQYFGPGTRLTVL.

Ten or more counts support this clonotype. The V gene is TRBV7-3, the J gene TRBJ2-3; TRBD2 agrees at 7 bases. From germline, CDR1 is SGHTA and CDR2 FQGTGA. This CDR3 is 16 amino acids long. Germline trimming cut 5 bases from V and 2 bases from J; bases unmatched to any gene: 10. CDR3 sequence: CASSPPLAGPTDTQYF. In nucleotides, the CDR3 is TGTGCCAGCAGCCCCCCGTTAGCGGGCCCCACAGATACGCAGTATTTT.

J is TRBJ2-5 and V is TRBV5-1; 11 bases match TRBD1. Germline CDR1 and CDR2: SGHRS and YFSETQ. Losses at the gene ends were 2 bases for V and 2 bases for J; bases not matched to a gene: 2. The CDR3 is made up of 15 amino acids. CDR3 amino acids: CASSFWDRGQETQYF. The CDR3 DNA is TGCGCCAGCAGCTTCTGGGACAGGGGGCAAGAGACCCAGTACTTC.

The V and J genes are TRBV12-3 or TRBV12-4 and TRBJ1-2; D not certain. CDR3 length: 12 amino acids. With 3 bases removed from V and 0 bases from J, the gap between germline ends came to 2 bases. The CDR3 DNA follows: TGTGCCAGCAGTTTCACTAACTATGGCTACACCTTC. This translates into CASSFTNYGYTF.

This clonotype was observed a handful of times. The chain's CDR3 is CSSSPGTGEFF. The CDR3 nucleotides read TGCAGCTCCTCCCCCGGGACAGGGGAGTTCTTC. V is TRBV29-1 and J is TRBJ2-1; TRBD1 aligns across 10 bases. The CDR3 covers 11 residues. The junction had 9 bases not matched to a gene; V was cut back by 8 bases and J by 14 bases. The germline gives CDR1 SQVTM, CDR2 ANQGSEA.

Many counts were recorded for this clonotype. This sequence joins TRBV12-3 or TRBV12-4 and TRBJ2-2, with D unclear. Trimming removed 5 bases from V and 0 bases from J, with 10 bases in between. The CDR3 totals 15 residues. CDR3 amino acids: CASSPKLPNTGELFF. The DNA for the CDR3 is TGTGCCAGCAGTCCCAAACTACCGAACACCGGGGAGCTGTTTTTT.

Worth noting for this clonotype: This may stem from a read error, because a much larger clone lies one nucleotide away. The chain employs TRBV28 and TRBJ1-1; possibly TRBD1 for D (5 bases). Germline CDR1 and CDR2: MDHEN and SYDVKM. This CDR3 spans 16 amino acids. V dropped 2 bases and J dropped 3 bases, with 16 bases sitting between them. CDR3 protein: CASSLPEQEADTEAFF. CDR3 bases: TGTGCCAGCAGTTTACCTGAACAGGAAGCGGACACTGAAGCTTTCTTT.

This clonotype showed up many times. The CDR3 coding sequence is TGTGCCAGCAGCTTTTATACTAGCGGGGGGTCACATGAGCAGTTCTTC. This codes for CASSFYTSGGSHEQFF. The rearrangement joins TRBV7-9 to TRBJ2-1, with 12 bases aligning to TRBD2. Germline trimming cut 3 bases from V and 8 bases from J; bases unmatched to any gene: 8. The CDR3 is 16 residues long. Germline CDR1 and CDR2: SEHNR and FQNEAQ (reference sequence).

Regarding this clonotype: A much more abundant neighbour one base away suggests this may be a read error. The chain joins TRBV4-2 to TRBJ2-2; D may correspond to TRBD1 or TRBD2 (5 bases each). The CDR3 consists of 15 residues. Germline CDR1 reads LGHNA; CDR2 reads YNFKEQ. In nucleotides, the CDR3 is TGTGCCAGCAGACGGGGAGCAGCGAACACCGGGGACCTGTTTTTT. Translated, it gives CASRRGAANTGDLFF.

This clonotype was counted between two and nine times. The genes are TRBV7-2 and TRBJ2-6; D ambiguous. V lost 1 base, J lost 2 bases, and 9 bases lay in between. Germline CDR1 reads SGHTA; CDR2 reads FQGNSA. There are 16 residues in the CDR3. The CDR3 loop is CASSLGTGTGANVLTF. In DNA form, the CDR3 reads TGTGCCAGCAGCTTAGGAACCGGAACTGGGGCCAACGTCCTGACTTTC.

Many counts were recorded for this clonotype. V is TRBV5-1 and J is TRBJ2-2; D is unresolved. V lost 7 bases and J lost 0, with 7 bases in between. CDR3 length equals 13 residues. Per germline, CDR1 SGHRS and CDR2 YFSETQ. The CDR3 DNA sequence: TGCGCCAGCTTAATGTCGAACACCGGGGAGCTGTTTTTT. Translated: CASLMSNTGELFF.

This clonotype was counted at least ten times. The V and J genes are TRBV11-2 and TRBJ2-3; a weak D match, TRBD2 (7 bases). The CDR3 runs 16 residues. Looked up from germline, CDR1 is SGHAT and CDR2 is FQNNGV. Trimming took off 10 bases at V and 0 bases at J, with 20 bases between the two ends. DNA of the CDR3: TGTGCCACCAGGTTAAGGGGGGGGGAAAGCACAGATACGCAGTATTTT. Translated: CATRLRGGESTDTQYF.

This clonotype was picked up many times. This CDR3 reads CASGLATSYNEQFF. CDR3 in DNA: TGTGCCAGCGGACTTGCGACCTCCTACAATGAGCAGTTCTTC. The chain is built from TRBV28 and TRBJ2-1, with D perhaps TRBD2 (5 bases). The CDR3 has 14 amino acids. V was shortened by 8 bases and J by 0 bases, with 11 bases between the two germline ends. In germline, CDR1 is MDHEN, CDR2 SYDVKM. Full variable domain (remainder filled in from reference TRBV28 and TRBJ2-1): DVKVTQSSRYLVKRTGEKVFLECVQDMDHENMFWYRQDPGLGLRLIYFSYDVKMKEKGDIPEGYSVSREKKERFSLILESASTNQTSMYLCASGLATSYNEQFFGPGTRLTVL.

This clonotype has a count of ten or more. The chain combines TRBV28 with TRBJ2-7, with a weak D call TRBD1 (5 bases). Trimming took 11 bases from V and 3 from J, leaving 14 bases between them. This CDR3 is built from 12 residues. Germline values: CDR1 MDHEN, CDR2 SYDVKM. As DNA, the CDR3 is TGTGCCTCATCGACAGCCTTCTACGAGCAGTACTTC. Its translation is CASSTAFYEQYF.